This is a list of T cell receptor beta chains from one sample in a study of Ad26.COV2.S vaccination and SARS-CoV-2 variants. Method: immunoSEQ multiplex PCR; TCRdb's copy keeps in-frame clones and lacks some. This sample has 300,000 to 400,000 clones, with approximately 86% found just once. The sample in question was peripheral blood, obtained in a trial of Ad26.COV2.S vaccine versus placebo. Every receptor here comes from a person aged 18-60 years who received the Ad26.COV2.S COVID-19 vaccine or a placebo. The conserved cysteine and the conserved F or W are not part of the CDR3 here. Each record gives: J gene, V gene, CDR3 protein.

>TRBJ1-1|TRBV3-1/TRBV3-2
ASSSGTGGERTEAF
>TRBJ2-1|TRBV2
ASSVAVSSYNEQF
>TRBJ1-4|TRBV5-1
ASSLGTGEGKLF
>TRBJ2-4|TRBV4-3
ASSPHLAAKNIQY
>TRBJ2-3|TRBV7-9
ASSPQDTQY
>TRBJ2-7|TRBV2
ASSAGLESSYEQY
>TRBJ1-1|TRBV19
ASSIRDREVGGEAF
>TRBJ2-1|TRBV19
ASRGLAGGPGNEQF
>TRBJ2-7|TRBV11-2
ASSSGLASSYEQY
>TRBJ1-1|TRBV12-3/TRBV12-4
ASSPDRVTEAF
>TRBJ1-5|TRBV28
ASSRQIGPYSNQPQH
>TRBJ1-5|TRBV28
ASSFRKEYQPQH
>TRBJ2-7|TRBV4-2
ASSPYGLGYREDEQY
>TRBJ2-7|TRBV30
AWSDRPESYEQY
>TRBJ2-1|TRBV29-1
SVEEGRSSYNEQF
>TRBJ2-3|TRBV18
ASSPEQGLDTQY
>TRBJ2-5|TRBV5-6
ASSGGLQETQY
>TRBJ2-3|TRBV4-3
ASSQDGVTDTQY
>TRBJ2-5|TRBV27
ASSLLTAQETQY
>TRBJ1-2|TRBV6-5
ASRPDSLNSYGYT
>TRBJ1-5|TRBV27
ASATGAGHQPQH
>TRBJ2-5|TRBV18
ASSPRDKQETQY
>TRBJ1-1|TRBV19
ASNLPLSNTEAF
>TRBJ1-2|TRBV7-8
ASSLRDTFYGYT
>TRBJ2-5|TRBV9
ASSSGQEETQY
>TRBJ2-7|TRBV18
ASSPGQDRPYEQY